Presented here are 8 T cell receptor beta chains from one specimen sequenced in a study of T cell responses to AZD1222 COVID-19 vaccine. Repertoires were generated with immunoSEQ multiplex PCR, while TCRdb's copy carries only in-frame clones and drops some. The sample shows about 130,000 clones, about 87% of them seen only once. Sequencing was performed on peripheral blood, taken on day 0 of AZD1222 vaccination. The receptor source for this set is an adult in good health.

This sequence joins TRBV19 and TRBJ2-1; TRBD2 matches 9 bases. Germline-derived CDR1 and CDR2 are LNHDA and SQIVND (reference sequence). After removal of 6 bases from V and 4 bases from J, the junction contained 4 bases not matched to a gene. The CDR3 is made up of 14 amino acids. CDR3 loop: CASSQLAGYNEQFF. The CDR3 bases are TGTGCCAGTAGCCAGCTAGCGGGATACAATGAGCAGTTCTTC.

This chain links TRBV7-6 with TRBJ1-2, with D possibly matching TRBD1 (5 bases). This CDR3 contains 12 residues. Germline CDR1 reads SGHVS; CDR2 reads FNYEAQ. V lost 2 bases and J lost 8, with 9 bases in between. The CDR3: CASSLRGEGYTF. CDR3 DNA: TGTGCCAGCAGCTTAAGAGGGGAAGGCTACACCTTC.

The chain carries TRBV5-1 and TRBJ1-1; D is perhaps TRBD1 (6 bases). The CDR3 runs 14 residues. Germline V gives CDR1 SGHRS, CDR2 YFSETQ. Trimming removed 3 bases from V and 5 bases from J, with 14 bases in between. The CDR3 DNA reads as TGCGCCAGCAGCTGGGTCTCAGGGGAGACTGAAGCTTTCTTT. Amino acids: CASSWVSGETEAFF.

V is TRBV27 and J is TRBJ2-7; D not certain. The CDR3 runs to 13 residues. From germline, CDR1 is MNHEY and CDR2 SMNVEV (reference sequence). V lost 3 bases and J lost 1, with 7 bases in between. CDR3 in amino acids: CASSLVQSYEQYF. CDR3 DNA sequence: TGTGCCAGCAGTTTGGTACAGTCCTACGAGCAGTACTTC.

The rearrangement links TRBV19 to TRBJ2-5; D is uncertain. Trimming removed 1 base at V and 7 bases at J, with 13 bases between. Germline V CDR1 and CDR2: LNHDA, SQIVND (reference sequence). The CDR3 loop spans 14 amino acids. DNA of the CDR3: TGTGCCAGTAGTATAGGATTAGGGTTGGGGACCCAGTACTTC. It encodes CASSIGLGLGTQYF.

This chain links TRBV4-1 with TRBJ1-3; D is unresolved. CDR1 and CDR2 from the germline V gene are MGHRA and YSYEKL. The CDR3 loop spans 14 amino acids. Trimming cost V 3 bases and J 5 bases, with 11 bases left between them. The CDR3 nucleotides read TGCGCCAGCAGCCAGGAGGGAAACCGAAACACCATATATTTT. Its protein product is CASSQEGNRNTIYF.

This clone has a handful of counts. V and J are TRBV6-4 and TRBJ2-4, with D perhaps assigned TRBD1 or TRBD2 (5 bases each). CDR1 and CDR2 (germline): MRHNA, SNTAGT. V was clipped by 5 bases and J by 9 bases, with 14 bases between them. There are 13 residues in the CDR3. CDR3 in DNA: TGTGCCAGCAGTTCGGACGTTGGGGGCATTCAGTACTTC. Protein product: CASSSDVGGIQYF.

The genes are TRBV6-2 or TRBV6-3 and TRBJ2-7; unclear D gene. The CDR3 is made up of 14 amino acids. From germline, CDR1 is MNHEY and CDR2 SVGEGT. Trimming pared 4 bases from V and 6 bases from J, leaving 16 bases between. CDR3 coding DNA: TGTGCCAGCAGTTGGTCCACCGGGCCGCCCGAGCAGTACTTC. Its translation is CASSWSTGPPEQYF.